This T cell receptor beta chain was sequenced during a study of blood T cell repertoires in COVID-19. Study at large: Both acute and convalescent COVID-19 samples were obtained from the United States, Italy and Spain. From T cells, B-cell-depleted T cells, or PBMCs came the material, which was cDNA or gDNA.

Repertoires were generated with immunoSEQ multiplex PCR, while TCRdb's copy carries only in-frame clones and drops some. The table shows about 210,000 clones, with about 88% occurring only once. CDR1 MNHEY and CDR2 SMNVEV come from the germline V gene (reference sequence). CDR3 length: 15 residues. Unmatched junction bases numbered 6, after V lost 4 bases and J lost 7 bases. This TCR was recovered from a middle-aged man with acute or convalescent COVID-19. Material for sequencing was peripheral blood. The chain couples TRBV27 to TRBJ1-6, with TRBD1 matching over 8 bases. CDR3 coding DNA: TGTGCCAGCAGTTGGGACAGGCGGGACAATTCACCCCTCCACTTT. This encodes CASSWDRRDNSPLHF.